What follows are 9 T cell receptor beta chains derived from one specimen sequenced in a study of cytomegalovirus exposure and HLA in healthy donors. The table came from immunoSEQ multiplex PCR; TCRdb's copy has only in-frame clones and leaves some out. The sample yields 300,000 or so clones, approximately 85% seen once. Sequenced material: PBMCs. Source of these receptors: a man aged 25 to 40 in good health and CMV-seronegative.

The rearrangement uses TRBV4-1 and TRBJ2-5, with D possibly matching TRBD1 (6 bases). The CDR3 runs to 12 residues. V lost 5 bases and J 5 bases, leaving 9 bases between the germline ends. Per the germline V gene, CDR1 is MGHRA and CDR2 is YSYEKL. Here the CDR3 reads CASSGGPETQYF. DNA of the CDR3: TGCGCCAGCAGCGGGGGCCCGGAGACCCAGTACTTC.

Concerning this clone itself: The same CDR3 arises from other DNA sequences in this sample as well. CDR3 sequence reads: CASSSGTNTGELFF. The CDR3 nucleotides read TGCGCCAGCAGCTCCGGGACAAACACCGGGGAGCTGTTTTTT. This chain joins TRBV5-1 and TRBJ2-2; maybe TRBD1 (6 bases). Trimming pared 3 bases from V and 2 bases from J, leaving 8 bases between. From germline, CDR1 is SGHRS and CDR2 YFSETQ. CDR3 length: 14 residues.

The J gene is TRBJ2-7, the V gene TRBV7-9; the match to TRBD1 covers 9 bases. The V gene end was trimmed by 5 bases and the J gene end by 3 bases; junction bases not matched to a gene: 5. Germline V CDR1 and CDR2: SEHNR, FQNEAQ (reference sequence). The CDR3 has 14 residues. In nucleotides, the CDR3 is TGTGCCAGCAGCGGGCGGGACAGGGACTACGAGCAGTACTTC. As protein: CASSGRDRDYEQYF.

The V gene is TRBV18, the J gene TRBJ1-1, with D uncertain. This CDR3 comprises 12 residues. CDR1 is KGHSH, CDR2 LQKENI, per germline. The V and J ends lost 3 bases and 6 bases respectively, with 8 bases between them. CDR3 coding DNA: TGTGCCAGCTCACCCGAGAGTTCTGAAGCTTTCTTT. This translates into CASSPESSEAFF.

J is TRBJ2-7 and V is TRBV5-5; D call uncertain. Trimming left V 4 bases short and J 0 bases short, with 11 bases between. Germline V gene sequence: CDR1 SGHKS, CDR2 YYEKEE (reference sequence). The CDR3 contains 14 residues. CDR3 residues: CASSPTRVSYEQYF. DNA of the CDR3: TGTGCCAGCAGCCCAACTCGGGTCTCCTACGAGCAGTACTTC.

The CDR3, as DNA: TGTGCCAGCAGCCGGGACAGGGGCTACAATGAGCAGTTCTTC. Translation gives CASSRDRGYNEQFF. The V call is TRBV28, the J call TRBJ2-1, with 10 bases identical to TRBD1. Germline assignment: CDR1 MDHEN and CDR2 SYDVKM. Trimming at V came to 6 bases and at J to 3 bases, leaving 2 bases not matched to a gene. The CDR3 is 14 residues long.

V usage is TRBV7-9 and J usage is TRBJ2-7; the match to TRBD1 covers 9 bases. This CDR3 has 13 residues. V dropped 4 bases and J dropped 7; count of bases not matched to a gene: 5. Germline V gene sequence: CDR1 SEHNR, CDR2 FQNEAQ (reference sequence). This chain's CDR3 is CASSSGQGWEQYF. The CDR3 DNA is TGTGCCAGCAGCTCAGGACAGGGGTGGGAGCAGTACTTC.

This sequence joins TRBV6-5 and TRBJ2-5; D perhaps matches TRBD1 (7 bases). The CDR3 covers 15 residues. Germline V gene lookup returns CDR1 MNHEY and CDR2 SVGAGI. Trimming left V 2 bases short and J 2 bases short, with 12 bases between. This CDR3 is CASSYRAGGQETQYF. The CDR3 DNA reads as TGTGCCAGCAGTTACCGGGCAGGGGGGCAAGAGACCCAGTACTTC.

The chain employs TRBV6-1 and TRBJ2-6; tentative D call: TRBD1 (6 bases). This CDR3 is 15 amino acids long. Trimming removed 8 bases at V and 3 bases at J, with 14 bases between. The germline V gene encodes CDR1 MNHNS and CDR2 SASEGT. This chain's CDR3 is CASVKQGGGANVLTF. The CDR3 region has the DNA TGTGCCAGCGTAAAACAGGGTGGTGGGGCCAACGTCCTGACTTTC.